This T cell receptor (beta chain) was identified during a study of blood T cell repertoires in COVID-19. The method was immunoSEQ multiplex PCR; TCRdb's version includes in-frame clones alone and lacks a portion of them. The sample holds about 220,000 clones, 80% seen once. CDR1 and CDR2 from the germline V gene are MGHDK and SYGVNS. The length of the CDR3 is 14 residues. The ends lost 0 bases at V and 3 bases at J; junction bases unmatched: 0. The gene calls are TRBV25-1 and TRBJ2-3; TRBD2 aligns across 7 bases. Sequenced material: peripheral blood. The sequence was obtained from a human donor in a cohort sampled during active COVID-19. The CDR3 is CASSEYGGTDTQYF. The CDR3 bases are TGTGCCAGCAGTGAATACGGGGGGACAGATACGCAGTATTTT. The full variable domain, with the rest looked up from reference TRBV25-1 and TRBJ2-3, is EADIYQTPRYLVIGTGKKITLECSQTMGHDKMYWYQQDPGMELHLIHYSYGVNSTEKGDLSSESTVSRIRTEHFPLTLESARPSHTSQYLCASSEYGGTDTQYFGPGTRLTVL.